This T cell receptor (beta chain) emerged from a study of T-cell memory formation after mild COVID-19. Notes on the study in general: The authors did not confirm SARS-CoV-2 specificity of second-wave clones peaking day 37. CD4+ contracting clones were mainly CM and EM; CD8+ ones, EMRA.

Amplification by 5'RACE using constant-segment primers produced TCR alpha and TCR beta cDNA libraries that carried sample barcodes and UMIs. TCRdb fed the 5' RACE reads into MiXCR, producing one record per CDR3 protein. The repertoire holds about 410,000 distinct CDR3 sequences, about a sixth seen once, with 20% to 25% in the top ten. Trimming took 5 bases from V and 4 from J; bases not matched to a gene: 8. CDR1 is MNHEY, CDR2 SVGAGI, per germline. The CDR3 extends over 15 amino acids. This clonotype appeared a few times. Its antigen remains unknown. The sample consisted of PBMCs or a T cell subset sorted from them (not recorded which). The origin of this receptor is a man aged 18 to 29 who had mild COVID-19 (a few samples of this study predate the infection). Cell type and time point are not known. The gene calls are TRBV6-5 and TRBJ1-5; TRBD1 agrees at 7 bases. The CDR3 reads CASSATGLGNQPQHF. CDR3 DNA sequence: TGTGCCAGCAGTGCGACAGGGTTGGGTAATCAGCCCCAGCATTTT.